Listed below are T cell receptor beta chains from one sample, sequenced in a study of blood T cells in healthy people across ages. From the 5' RACE reads, TCRdb called clonotypes with MiXCR, one entry per CDR3 protein. Of about 760,000 distinct CDR3 sequences listed, roughly 25% are singletons. A further study also used this sample, focusing on T cells of mothers and their children.

The sequenced sample consisted of blood. These receptors were taken from a boy aged 10-17 years in good health. Both conserved end residues are part of each CDR3. Each record gives: V gene, J gene, clone size, D gene, CDR3 protein, CDR3 DNA. The D gene is left open where the match is weak. Size is omitted from some rows. Given values are once, few, many or a class for expanded clones.

V gene: TRBV28
J gene: TRBJ2-7
clone size: NA
D gene: TRBD2
CDR3 protein: CASSLGGVWYEQYF
CDR3 DNA: TGTGCCAGCAGTTTGGGGGGGGTTTGGTACGAGCAGTACTTC

V gene: TRBV29-1
J gene: TRBJ2-5
clone size: NA
D gene: TRBD1
CDR3 protein: CSVEAHRGLETQYF
CDR3 DNA: TGCAGCGTTGAAGCCCACAGGGGGCTGGAGACCCAGTACTTC

V gene: TRBV12-3/TRBV12-4
J gene: TRBJ2-7
clone size: NA
D gene: NA
CDR3 protein: CASNSDSSYEQYF
CDR3 DNA: TGTGCCAGCAACTCAGACAGTTCCTACGAGCAGTACTTC

V gene: TRBV4-1
J gene: TRBJ2-7
clone size: few
D gene: TRBD2
CDR3 protein: CASSQEKREGLGEQYF
CDR3 DNA: TGCGCCAGCAGCCAAGAGAAGCGGGAGGGCCTGGGCGAGCAGTACTTC

V gene: TRBV24-1
J gene: TRBJ2-1
clone size: NA
D gene: TRBD2
CDR3 protein: CATSGLAEKNSYNEQFF
CDR3 DNA: TGTGCCACCAGTGGGCTAGCGGAAAAAAACTCCTACAATGAGCAGTTCTTC

V gene: TRBV5-5
J gene: TRBJ1-2
clone size: once
D gene: NA
CDR3 protein: CASSRDDGYTF
CDR3 DNA: TGTGCCAGCAGCCGGGACGACGGCTACACCTTC

V gene: TRBV5-1
J gene: TRBJ2-1
clone size: NA
D gene: TRBD1
CDR3 protein: CASSSRTGGDYNEQFF
CDR3 DNA: TGCGCCAGCAGCTCACGGACAGGGGGCGATTACAATGAGCAGTTCTTC

V gene: TRBV29-1
J gene: TRBJ2-5
clone size: few
D gene: TRBD1
CDR3 protein: CSVDGGSKGAGETQYF
CDR3 DNA: TGCAGCGTTGATGGTGGGTCGAAGGGGGCAGGAGAGACCCAGTACTTC

V gene: TRBV3-1
J gene: TRBJ2-3
clone size: few
D gene: NA
CDR3 protein: CASSQGQPLGTDTQYF
CDR3 DNA: TGTGCCAGCAGCCAAGGACAGCCTTTAGGCACAGATACGCAGTATTTT

V gene: TRBV29-1
J gene: TRBJ2-5
clone size: NA
D gene: TRBD1
CDR3 protein: CSDRTGVQETQYF
CDR3 DNA: TGCAGCGACCGGACAGGAGTCCAAGAGACCCAGTACTTC

V gene: TRBV5-1
J gene: TRBJ2-7
clone size: NA
D gene: NA
CDR3 protein: CASSTTPSEQYF
CDR3 DNA: TGCGCCAGCAGCACAACGCCCTCCGAGCAGTACTTC

V gene: TRBV7-3
J gene: TRBJ2-3
clone size: NA
D gene: NA
CDR3 protein: CASSLTLGLVGGPSTDTQYF
CDR3 DNA: TGTGCCAGCAGCTTAACGTTGGGGCTAGTGGGGGGGCCAAGCACAGATACGCAGTATTTT

V gene: TRBV29-1
J gene: TRBJ2-5
clone size: NA
D gene: NA
CDR3 protein: CSVKRQIQETQCF
CDR3 DNA: TGCAGCGTAAAAAGACAAATCCAAGAGACCCAGTGCTTC

V gene: TRBV13
J gene: TRBJ1-1
clone size: NA
D gene: NA
CDR3 protein: CASSSGGHTEAFF
CDR3 DNA: TGCGCCAGCAGCTCCGGGGGGCACACTGAAGCTTTCTTT

V gene: TRBV6-5
J gene: TRBJ1-2
clone size: NA
D gene: NA
CDR3 protein: CASSYFGPNYGYTF
CDR3 DNA: TGTGCCAGCAGTTACTTCGGGCCCAACTATGGCTACACCTTC

V gene: TRBV7-2
J gene: TRBJ1-5
clone size: once
D gene: TRBD1
CDR3 protein: CASSSDRDNQPQDF
CDR3 DNA: TGTGCCAGCAGCTCAGACAGGGACAATCAGCCCCAGGATTTT

V gene: TRBV7-9
J gene: TRBJ2-5
clone size: few
D gene: NA
CDR3 protein: CASSSVGVQSQETQYF
CDR3 DNA: TGTGCCAGCAGCTCAGTCGGGGTTCAATCCCAAGAGACCCAGTACTTC

V gene: TRBV6-5
J gene: TRBJ2-5
clone size: NA
D gene: TRBD2
CDR3 protein: CASSYEREGYQETQYF
CDR3 DNA: TGTGCCAGCAGTTACGAGCGGGAGGGCTACCAAGAGACCCAGTACTTC

V gene: TRBV5-1
J gene: TRBJ2-7
clone size: few
D gene: TRBD1
CDR3 protein: CASSPRPGQASYEQYF
CDR3 DNA: TGCGCCAGCAGCCCGAGACCGGGACAGGCCTCCTACGAGCAGTACTTC

V gene: TRBV5-1
J gene: TRBJ2-6
clone size: NA
D gene: TRBD1
CDR3 protein: CASRGTGASGANVLTF
CDR3 DNA: TGCGCCAGCAGGGGCACAGGGGCCTCTGGGGCCAACGTCCTGACTTTC

V gene: TRBV12-5
J gene: TRBJ1-1
clone size: few
D gene: NA
CDR3 protein: CASGPGHQNTEAFF
CDR3 DNA: TGTGCTAGTGGCCCGGGACACCAGAACACTGAAGCTTTCTTT

V gene: TRBV28
J gene: TRBJ2-1
clone size: NA
D gene: TRBD1
CDR3 protein: CASSTRDRGPIEQFF
CDR3 DNA: TGTGCCAGCAGTACACGGGACAGGGGGCCCATTGAGCAGTTCTTC

V gene: TRBV12-3/TRBV12-4
J gene: TRBJ1-1
clone size: NA
D gene: NA
CDR3 protein: CASNLGGPTEAFF
CDR3 DNA: TGTGCCAGCAACTTAGGGGGGCCAACTGAAGCTTTCTTT

V gene: TRBV7-9
J gene: TRBJ2-2
clone size: NA
D gene: NA
CDR3 protein: CASSKGGSSYTGELFF
CDR3 DNA: TGTGCCAGCAGCAAGGGGGGTAGCAGTTACACCGGGGAGCTGTTTTTT

V gene: TRBV4-3
J gene: TRBJ2-5
clone size: few
D gene: NA
CDR3 protein: CASSREGRSETQHF
CDR3 DNA: TGCGCCAGCAGCCGAGAGGGGCGGTCGGAGACCCAGCACTTC

V gene: TRBV7-9
J gene: TRBJ2-7
clone size: few
D gene: TRBD1
CDR3 protein: CASSPTTGGPREQYF
CDR3 DNA: TGTGCCAGCAGTCCCACGACAGGGGGACCTAGGGAGCAGTACTTC

V gene: TRBV12-3/TRBV12-4
J gene: TRBJ1-6
clone size: few
D gene: TRBD1
CDR3 protein: CASSPGGNNSPLHF
CDR3 DNA: TGTGCCAGCAGCCCAGGGGGAAATAATTCACCCCTCCACTTT

V gene: TRBV7-9
J gene: TRBJ2-1
clone size: NA
D gene: TRBD2
CDR3 protein: CASSLVSGMYNEQFF
CDR3 DNA: TGTGCCAGCAGCTTAGTAAGCGGGATGTACAATGAGCAGTTCTTC

V gene: TRBV10-3
J gene: TRBJ1-5
clone size: NA
D gene: NA
CDR3 protein: CAIKGSGGNQPQHF
CDR3 DNA: TGTGCCATCAAAGGGTCGGGGGGCAATCAGCCCCAGCATTTT

V gene: TRBV15
J gene: TRBJ1-1
clone size: NA
D gene: NA
CDR3 protein: CATSRDPLTYMNTEAFF
CDR3 DNA: TGTGCCACCAGCAGAGACCCGCTGACGTACATGAACACTGAAGCTTTCTTT

V gene: TRBV7-9
J gene: TRBJ1-1
clone size: few
D gene: NA
CDR3 protein: CATPSRGAATEAFF
CDR3 DNA: TGTGCCACTCCCAGTCGAGGGGCGGCCACTGAAGCTTTCTTT

V gene: TRBV12-3/TRBV12-4
J gene: TRBJ2-7
clone size: NA
D gene: TRBD2
CDR3 protein: CASSYRLAGEREQYF
CDR3 DNA: TGTGCCAGCAGTTACAGGCTAGCGGGAGAGCGCGAGCAGTACTTC

V gene: TRBV7-9
J gene: TRBJ2-5
clone size: few
D gene: NA
CDR3 protein: CASSLAQGGETQYF
CDR3 DNA: TGTGCCAGCAGCCTAGCGCAGGGAGGAGAGACCCAGTACTTC

V gene: TRBV28
J gene: TRBJ1-6
clone size: NA
D gene: TRBD1
CDR3 protein: CASSFRGLNSPLHF
CDR3 DNA: TGTGCCAGCAGTTTCAGGGGGCTGAATTCGCCCCTCCACTTT

V gene: TRBV7-8
J gene: TRBJ1-4
clone size: once
D gene: NA
CDR3 protein: CASSPRLPEKLFF
CDR3 DNA: TGTGCCAGCAGCCCACGGTTACCTGAAAAACTGTTTTTT

V gene: TRBV9
J gene: TRBJ2-7
clone size: few
D gene: TRBD2
CDR3 protein: CASSKLAAPTYEQYF
CDR3 DNA: TGTGCCAGCAGCAAACTAGCGGCACCGACCTACGAGCAGTACTTC

V gene: TRBV7-2
J gene: TRBJ2-4
clone size: NA
D gene: NA
CDR3 protein: CASSLDPVKLAKNIQYF
CDR3 DNA: TGTGCCAGCAGCTTAGACCCAGTGAAATTAGCCAAAAACATTCAGTACTTC

V gene: TRBV7-8
J gene: TRBJ2-1
clone size: NA
D gene: NA
CDR3 protein: CASSLAGAAHGGSYNEQFF
CDR3 DNA: TGTGCCAGCAGCTTAGCGGGGGCGGCCCATGGAGGGTCCTACAATGAGCAGTTCTTC